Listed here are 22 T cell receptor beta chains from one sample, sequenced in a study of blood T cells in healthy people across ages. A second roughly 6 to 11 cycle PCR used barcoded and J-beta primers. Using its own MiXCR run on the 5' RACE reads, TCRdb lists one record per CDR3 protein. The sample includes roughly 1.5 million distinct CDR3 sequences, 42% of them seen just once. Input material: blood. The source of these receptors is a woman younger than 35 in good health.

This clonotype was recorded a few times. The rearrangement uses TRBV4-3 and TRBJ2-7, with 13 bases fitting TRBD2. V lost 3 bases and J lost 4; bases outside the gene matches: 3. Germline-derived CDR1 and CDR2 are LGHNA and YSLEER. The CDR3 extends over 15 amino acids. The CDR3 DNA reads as TGCGCCAGCAGCCATAGGACTAGCGGGAGTTACGAGCAGTACTTC. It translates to CASSHRTSGSYEQYF.

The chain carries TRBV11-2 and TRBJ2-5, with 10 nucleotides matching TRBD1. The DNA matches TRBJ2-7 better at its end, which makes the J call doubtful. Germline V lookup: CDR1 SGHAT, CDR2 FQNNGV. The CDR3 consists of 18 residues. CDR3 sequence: CASSTSRRDRGRPYEQYF. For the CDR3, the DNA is TGTGCCAGCAGCACATCTAGAAGGGACAGGGGCCGACCCTACGAGCAGTACTTC.

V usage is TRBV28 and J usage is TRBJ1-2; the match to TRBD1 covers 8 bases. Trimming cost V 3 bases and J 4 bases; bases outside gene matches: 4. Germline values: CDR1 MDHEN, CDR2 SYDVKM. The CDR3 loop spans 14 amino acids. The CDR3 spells CASSLDRVVYGYTF. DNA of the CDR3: TGTGCCAGCAGTTTGGACAGGGTAGTCTATGGCTACACCTTC.

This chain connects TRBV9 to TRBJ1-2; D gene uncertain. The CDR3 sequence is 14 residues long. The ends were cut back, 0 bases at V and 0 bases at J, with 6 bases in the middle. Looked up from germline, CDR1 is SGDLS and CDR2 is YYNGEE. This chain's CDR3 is CASSVGSTNYGYTF. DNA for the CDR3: TGTGCCAGCAGCGTAGGTAGCACTAACTATGGCTACACCTTC.

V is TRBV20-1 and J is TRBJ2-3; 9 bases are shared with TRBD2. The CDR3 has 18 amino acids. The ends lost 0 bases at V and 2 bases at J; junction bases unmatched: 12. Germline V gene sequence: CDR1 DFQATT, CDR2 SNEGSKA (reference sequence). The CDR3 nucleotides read TGCAGTGCTAGAGATCAGAGCGGGGGGCTCAGGTACACAGATACGCAGTATTTT. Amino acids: CSARDQSGGLRYTDTQYF.

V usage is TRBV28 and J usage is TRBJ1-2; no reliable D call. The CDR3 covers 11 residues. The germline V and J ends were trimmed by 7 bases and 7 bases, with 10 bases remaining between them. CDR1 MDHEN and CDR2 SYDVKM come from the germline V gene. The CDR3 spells CASKSLGGYTF. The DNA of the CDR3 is TGTGCCAGCAAATCTCTGGGTGGCTACACCTTC.

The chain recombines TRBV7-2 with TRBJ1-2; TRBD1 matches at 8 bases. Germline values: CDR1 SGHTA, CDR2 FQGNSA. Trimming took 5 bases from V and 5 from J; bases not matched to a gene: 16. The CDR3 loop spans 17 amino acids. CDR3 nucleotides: TGTGCCAGCAGCCGCGGCGGGACAGGTGCCAATATTTATGGCTACACCTTC. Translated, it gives CASSRGGTGANIYGYTF. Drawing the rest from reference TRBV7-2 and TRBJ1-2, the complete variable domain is GAGVSQSPSNKVTEKGKDVELRCDPISGHTALYWYRQSLGQGLEFLIYFQGNSAPDKSGLPSDRFSAERTGGSVSTLTIQRTQQEDSAVYLCASSRGGTGANIYGYTFGSGTRLTVV.

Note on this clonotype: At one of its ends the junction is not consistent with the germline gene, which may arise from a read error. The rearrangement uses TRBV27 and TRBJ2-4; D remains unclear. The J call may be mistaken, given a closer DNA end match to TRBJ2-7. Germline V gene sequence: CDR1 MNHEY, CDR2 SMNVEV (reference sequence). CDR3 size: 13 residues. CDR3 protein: CTSSLGSHYEQYF. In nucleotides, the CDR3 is TGTACCAGCAGTTTAGGCAGTCATTACGAGCAGTACTTC.

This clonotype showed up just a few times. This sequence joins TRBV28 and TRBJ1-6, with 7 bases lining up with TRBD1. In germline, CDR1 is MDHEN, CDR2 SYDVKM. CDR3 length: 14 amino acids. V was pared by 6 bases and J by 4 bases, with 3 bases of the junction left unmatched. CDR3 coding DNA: TGTGCCAGCAGAGACAGGGCTTATAATTCACCCCTCCACTTT. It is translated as CASRDRAYNSPLHF.

CDR3 bases: TGTGCCAGCAGTTACTGCCCTGGGGACTATGGCTACACCTTC. Its translation: CASSYCPGDYGYTF. The chain joins TRBV6-6 to TRBJ1-2; D gene unclear. Trimming left V 1 base short and J 3 bases short, with 9 bases between. The CDR3 is 14 amino acids. CDR1 is MNHNY, CDR2 SVGAGI, per germline (reference sequence).

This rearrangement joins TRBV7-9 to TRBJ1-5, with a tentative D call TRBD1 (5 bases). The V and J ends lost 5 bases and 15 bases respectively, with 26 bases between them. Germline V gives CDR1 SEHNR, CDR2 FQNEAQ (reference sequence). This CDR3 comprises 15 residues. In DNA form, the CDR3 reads TGTGCCAGCAGCCAAAGGCAGGGAGAACAAGGAATGATGCATTTT. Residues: CASSQRQGEQGMMHF.

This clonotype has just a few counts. CDR3 sequence (DNA): TGTGCCAGCAGTTCGGCGGGAGCAATCCCCTACGAGCAGTACTTC. Translation gives CASSSAGAIPYEQYF. J is TRBJ2-7 and V is TRBV6-2 or TRBV6-3; 7 bases line up with TRBD2. V shed 4 bases and J 2 bases; nucleotides not matched to a gene: 8. The CDR3 spans 15 residues. Germline V gene lookup returns CDR1 MNHEY and CDR2 SVGEGT.

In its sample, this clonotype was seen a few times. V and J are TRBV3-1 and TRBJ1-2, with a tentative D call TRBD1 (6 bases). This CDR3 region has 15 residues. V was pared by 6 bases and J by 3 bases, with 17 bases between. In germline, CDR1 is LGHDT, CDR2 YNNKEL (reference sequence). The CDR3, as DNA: TGTGCCAGCAGTCCACCGGGACACCTTGACTATGGCTACACCTTC. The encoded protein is CASSPPGHLDYGYTF. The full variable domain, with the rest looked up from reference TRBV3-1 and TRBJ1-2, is DTAVSQTPKYLVTQMGNDKSIKCEQNLGHDTMYWYKQDSKKFLKIMFSYNNKELIINETVPNRFSPKSPDKAHLNLHINSLELGDSAVYFCASSPPGHLDYGYTFGSGTRLTVV.

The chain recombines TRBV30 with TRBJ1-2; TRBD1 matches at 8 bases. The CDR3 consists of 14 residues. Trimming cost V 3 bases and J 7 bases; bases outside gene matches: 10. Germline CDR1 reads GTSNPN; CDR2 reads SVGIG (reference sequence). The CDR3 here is CAWRKGQGVAGYTF. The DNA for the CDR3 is TGTGCCTGGAGGAAAGGACAGGGCGTCGCTGGCTACACCTTC.

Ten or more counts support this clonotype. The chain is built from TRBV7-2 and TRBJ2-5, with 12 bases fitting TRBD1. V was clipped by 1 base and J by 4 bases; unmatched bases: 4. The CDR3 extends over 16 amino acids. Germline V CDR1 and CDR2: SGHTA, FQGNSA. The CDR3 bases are TGTGCCAGCAGCTTAGTGGGGACAGGGGGCGGAGAGACCCAGTACTTC. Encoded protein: CASSLVGTGGGETQYF.

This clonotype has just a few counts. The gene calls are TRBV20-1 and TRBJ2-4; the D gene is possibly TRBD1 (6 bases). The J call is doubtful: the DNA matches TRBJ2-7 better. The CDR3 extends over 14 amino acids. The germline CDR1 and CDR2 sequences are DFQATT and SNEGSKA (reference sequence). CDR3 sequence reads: CSARVGQGYHEQYF. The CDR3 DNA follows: TGCAGTGCTAGAGTGGGCCAGGGGTACCACGAGCAGTACTTC.

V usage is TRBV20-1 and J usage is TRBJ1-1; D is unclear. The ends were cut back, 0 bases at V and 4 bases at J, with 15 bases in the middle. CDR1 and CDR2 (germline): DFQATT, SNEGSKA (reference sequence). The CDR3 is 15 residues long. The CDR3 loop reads CSARDNPVGRTEAFF. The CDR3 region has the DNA TGCAGTGCTAGAGATAACCCCGTAGGCCGCACTGAAGCTTTCTTT.

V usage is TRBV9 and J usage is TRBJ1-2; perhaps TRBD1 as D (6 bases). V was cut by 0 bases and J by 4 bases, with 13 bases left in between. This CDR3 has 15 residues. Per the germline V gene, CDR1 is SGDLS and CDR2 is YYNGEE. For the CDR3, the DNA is TGTGCCAGCAGCGTAGTTGGGGGCGGAAGCTATGGCTACACCTTC. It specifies CASSVVGGGSYGYTF.

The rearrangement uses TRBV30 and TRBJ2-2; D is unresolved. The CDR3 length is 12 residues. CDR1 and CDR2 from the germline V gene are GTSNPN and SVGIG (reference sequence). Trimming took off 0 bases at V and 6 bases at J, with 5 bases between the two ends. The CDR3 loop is CAWSVLAGELFF. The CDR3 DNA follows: TGTGCCTGGAGTGTATTGGCCGGGGAGCTGTTTTTT. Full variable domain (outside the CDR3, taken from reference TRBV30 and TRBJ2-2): SQTIHQWPATLVQPVGSPLSLECTVEGTSNPNLYWYRQAAGRGLQLLFYSVGIGQISSEVPQNLSASRPQDRQFILSSKKLLLSDSGFYLCAWSVLAGELFFGEGSRLTVL.

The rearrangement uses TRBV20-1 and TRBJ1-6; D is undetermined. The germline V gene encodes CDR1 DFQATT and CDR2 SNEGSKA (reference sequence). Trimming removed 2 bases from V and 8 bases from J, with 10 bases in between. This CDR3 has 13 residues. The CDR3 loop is CSARNFEDSPLHF. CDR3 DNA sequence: TGCAGTGCTAGAAACTTCGAGGATTCACCCCTCCACTTT.

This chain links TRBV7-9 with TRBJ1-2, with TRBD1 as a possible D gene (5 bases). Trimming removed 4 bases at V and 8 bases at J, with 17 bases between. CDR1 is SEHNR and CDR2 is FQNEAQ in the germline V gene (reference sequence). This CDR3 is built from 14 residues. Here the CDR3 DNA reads TGTGCCAGCAGCTCAGGGACGAAGTCACGCGGCTACACCTTC. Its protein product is CASSSGTKSRGYTF.

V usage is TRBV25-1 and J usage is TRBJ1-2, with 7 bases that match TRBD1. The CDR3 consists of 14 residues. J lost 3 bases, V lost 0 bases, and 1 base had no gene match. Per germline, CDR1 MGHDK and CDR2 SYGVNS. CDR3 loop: CASSEYTGDYGYTF. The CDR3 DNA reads TGTGCCAGCAGTGAATACACAGGGGACTATGGCTACACCTTC.